These 4 T cell receptor beta chains originate from one sample sequenced in a study of identical twins. Each CDR3 protein gets one entry after TCRdb re-called the 5' RACE reads with MiXCR. Of around 1.7 million distinct CDR3 sequences in the sample, under 35% were seen once. The material sequenced was cord blood. The receptors shown here come from a newborn girl in good health.

The rearrangement joins TRBV10-3 to TRBJ2-1, with TRBD1 matching over 8 bases. J gave up 2 bases and V 5 bases, and 5 bases lay outside the gene matches. The CDR3 covers 15 residues. From germline, CDR1 is ENHRY and CDR2 SYGVKD. Written as DNA, the CDR3 is TGTGCCATCAGTCCCCGGACAGGGACCTACAATGAGCAGTTCTTC. Its translation: CAISPRTGTYNEQFF.

The CDR3: CASTFDSYNEQYF. DNA of the CDR3: TGTGCCAGCACCTTCGACAGCTACAATGAGCAGTACTTC. This chain joins TRBV6-6 and TRBJ2-7, with a possible D match to TRBD1 (5 bases). The germline V and J ends were trimmed by 7 bases and 7 bases, with 17 bases remaining between them. The CDR3 sequence is 13 residues long. The germline V gene has CDR1 MNHNY and CDR2 SVGAGI (reference sequence).

This clonotype was found once. V is TRBV5-1 and J is TRBJ2-1, with TRBD2 matching 10 bases. Losses at the gene ends were 4 bases for V and 6 bases for J; bases not matched to a gene: 16. The CDR3 runs 18 residues. Germline CDR1 and CDR2: SGHRS and YFSETQ. The CDR3 DNA reads as TGCGCCAGCAGCCTTCTATCTCTAGCGGGGGCGTGGACCAATGAGCAGTTCTTC. Translating gives CASSLLSLAGAWTNEQFF.

The CDR3 DNA reads TGCAGTGCTCTACCCGGGACGGCTAATGAAAAACTGTTTTTT. Amino acid sequence: CSALPGTANEKLFF. The chain recombines TRBV20-1 with TRBJ1-4; D is possibly TRBD1 (5 bases). V was pared by 5 bases and J by 3 bases, with 13 bases between. CDR3 length: 14 residues. Germline V CDR1 and CDR2: DFQATT, SNEGSKA (reference sequence).